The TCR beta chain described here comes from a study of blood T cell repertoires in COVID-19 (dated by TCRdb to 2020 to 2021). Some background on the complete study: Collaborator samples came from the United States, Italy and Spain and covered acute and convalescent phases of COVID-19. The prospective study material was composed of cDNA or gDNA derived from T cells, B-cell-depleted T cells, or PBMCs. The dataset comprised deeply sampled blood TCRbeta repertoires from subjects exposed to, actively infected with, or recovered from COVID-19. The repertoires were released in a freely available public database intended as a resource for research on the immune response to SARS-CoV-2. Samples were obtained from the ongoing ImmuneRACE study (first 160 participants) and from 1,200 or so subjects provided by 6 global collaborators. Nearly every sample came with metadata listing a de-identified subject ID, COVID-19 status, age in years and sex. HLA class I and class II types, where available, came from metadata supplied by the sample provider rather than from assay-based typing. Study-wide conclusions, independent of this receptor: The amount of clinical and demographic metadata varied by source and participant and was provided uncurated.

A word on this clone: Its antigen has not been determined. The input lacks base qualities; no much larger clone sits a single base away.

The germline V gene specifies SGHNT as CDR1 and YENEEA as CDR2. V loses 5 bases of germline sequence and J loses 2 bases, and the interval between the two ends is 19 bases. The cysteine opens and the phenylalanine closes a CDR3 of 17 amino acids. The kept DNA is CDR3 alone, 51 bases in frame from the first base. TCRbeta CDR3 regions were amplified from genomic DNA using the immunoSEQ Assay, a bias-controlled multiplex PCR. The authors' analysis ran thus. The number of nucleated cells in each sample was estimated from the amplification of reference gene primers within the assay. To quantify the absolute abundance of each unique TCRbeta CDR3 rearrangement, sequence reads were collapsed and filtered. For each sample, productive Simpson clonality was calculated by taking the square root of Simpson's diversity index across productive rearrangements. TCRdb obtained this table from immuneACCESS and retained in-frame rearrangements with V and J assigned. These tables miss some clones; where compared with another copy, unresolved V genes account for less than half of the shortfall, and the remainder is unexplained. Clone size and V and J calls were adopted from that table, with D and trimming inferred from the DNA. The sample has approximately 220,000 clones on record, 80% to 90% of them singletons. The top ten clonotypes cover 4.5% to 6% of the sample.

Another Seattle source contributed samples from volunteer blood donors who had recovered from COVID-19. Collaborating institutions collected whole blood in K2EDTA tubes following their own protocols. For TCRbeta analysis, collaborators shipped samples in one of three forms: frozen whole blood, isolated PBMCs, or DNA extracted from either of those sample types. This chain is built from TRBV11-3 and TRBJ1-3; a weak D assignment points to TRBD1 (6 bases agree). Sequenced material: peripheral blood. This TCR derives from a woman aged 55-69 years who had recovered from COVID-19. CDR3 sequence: CASSPGGGSEAGNTIYF. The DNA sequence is TGTGCCAGCAGCCCCGGGGGGGGCTCGGAAGCTGGAAACACCATATATTTT.